This T cell receptor beta chain derives from a study of blood T cells in healthy people across ages. A J-beta primer mix and a sample-barcoded 5' primer were used in a second PCR of roughly 6 to 12 cycles. Samples each returned at least 2.5 million CDR3-containing paired-end reads. Each CDR3 protein is one row after TCRdb ran MiXCR on the 5' RACE reads. The sample yields about 2 million distinct CDR3 sequences, roughly 52% seen once. The V and J ends lost 0 bases and 0 bases respectively, with 13 bases between them. Germline V gene sequence: CDR1 MNHNS, CDR2 SASEGT. This CDR3 comprises 17 residues. Material: blood. The J gene is TRBJ2-3, the V gene TRBV6-1; a possible D gene is TRBD2 (5 bases). This TCR was recovered from a woman aged 40-49 years in good health. CDR3 sequence: CASSEAPSGKSTDTQYF. CDR3 in DNA: TGTGCCAGCAGTGAAGCGCCCTCGGGGAAGAGCACAGATACGCAGTATTTT.